The rows below give T cell receptor beta chains drawn from one sample of a study of blood T cells in healthy people across ages. TCRdb passed the 5' RACE reads through MiXCR, listing each CDR3 protein once. The data hold 550,000 to 700,000 distinct CDR3 sequences, with 27% observed a single time. Sequencing used blood. Receptors were obtained from a woman aged 70 to 79 in good health. CDR3s include the opening cysteine and the closing phenylalanine or tryptophan. Each record gives: clone size, D gene, J gene, V gene, CDR3 protein, CDR3 DNA. D genes are given only for firm matches. Clone sizes are given selectively: once, few, many, or a class where the clone is expanded.

-	-	TRBJ2-7	TRBV6-6	CASSYSTTSYEQYF	TGTGCCAGCAGTTACTCGACAACTAGCTACGAGCAGTACTTC
few	-	TRBJ2-7	TRBV6-2/TRBV6-3	CASSYRPHRESYEQYF	TGTGCCAGCAGTTACCGGCCTCACAGGGAGAGTTACGAGCAGTACTTC
-	-	TRBJ2-3	TRBV7-2	CASSRSGSTDTQYF	TGTGCCAGCAGCCGAAGCGGGAGCACAGATACGCAGTATTTT
few	TRBD1	TRBJ2-7	TRBV20-1	CSARMTPHKGQDPYEQYF	TGCAGTGCTAGAATGACCCCCCACAAGGGACAGGATCCCTACGAGCAGTACTTC
many	TRBD1	TRBJ1-4	TRBV29-1	CSVPDRGTGEKLFF	TGCAGCGTTCCAGACAGGGGGACGGGGGAAAAACTGTTTTTT
few	TRBD1	TRBJ2-3	TRBV6-1	CATGNQGAADTQYF	TGTGCCACAGGAAATCAGGGGGCAGCAGATACGCAGTATTTT
many	-	TRBJ1-2	TRBV20-1	CSARMGGTYTF	TGCAGTGCTAGAATGGGGGGCACCTACACCTTC
many	TRBD2	TRBJ2-7	TRBV12-3/TRBV12-4	CASSLGGTRDEQYF	TGTGCCAGCAGTTTAGGCGGGACTAGAGACGAGCAGTACTTC
many	-	TRBJ2-1	TRBV5-1	CASSLEGNEQFF	TGTGCCAGCAGCTTGGAAGGAAATGAGCAGTTCTTC
many	TRBD1	TRBJ1-1	TRBV3-1	CASSQSLTGGTEAFF	TGTGCCAGCAGCCAATCATTAACAGGGGGTACTGAAGCTTTCTTT
-	-	TRBJ1-3	TRBV29-1	CSALQEDTIYF	TGCAGCGCCCTACAGGAGGACACCATATATTTT
-	TRBD1	TRBJ2-1	TRBV5-3	CASSWDRAFGRYNEQFF	TGTGCCAGCAGCTGGGACAGGGCCTTTGGGCGCTACAATGAGCAGTTCTTC
few	-	TRBJ1-1	TRBV12-3/TRBV12-4	CASSPHSMNTEAFF	TGTGCCAGCAGCCCCCACAGCATGAACACTGAAGCTTTCTTT
-	-	TRBJ2-5	TRBV5-4	CASSLGGVLQQETQYF	TGTGCCAGCAGCCTGGGCGGGGTCCTACAACAAGAGACCCAGTACTTC
few	-	TRBJ1-2	TRBV4-3	CASSQAGHRYGYTF	TGCGCCAGCAGCCAAGCCGGCCACCGCTATGGCTACACCTTC
-	-	TRBJ1-4	TRBV11-3	CASSLDSTDEKLFF	TGTGCCAGCAGCTTAGACTCGACAGATGAAAAACTGTTTTTT
-	-	TRBJ2-5	TRBV20-1	CSARDTGRSQETQYF	TGCAGTGCTAGAGATACAGGGAGGTCCCAAGAGACCCAGTACTTC
-	TRBD2	TRBJ2-1	TRBV7-3	CASSLMRTSNEQFF	TGTGCCAGCAGCTTAATGCGGACTAGCAATGAGCAGTTCTTC
-	-	TRBJ2-1	TRBV28	CASSLGPVEQFF	TGTGCCAGCAGCCTGGGGCCAGTCGAGCAGTTCTTC
few	-	TRBJ2-5	TRBV24-1	CADDSHQETQYF	TGTGCCGACGACAGCCATCAAGAGACCCAGTACTTC
once	-	TRBJ1-4	TRBV19	CASAAGQTTNEKLFF	TGTGCCAGTGCCGCAGGACAGACAACTAATGAAAAACTGTTTTTT
many	TRBD1	TRBJ2-1	TRBV5-5	CASSLGQGGYNEQFF	TGCGCCAGCAGCTTGGGACAGGGAGGGTACAATGAGCAGTTCTTC
-	-	TRBJ2-5	TRBV29-1	CSVIPGGHQETQYF	TGCAGCGTGATCCCTGGGGGTCATCAAGAGACCCAGTACTTC
-	TRBD1	TRBJ1-2	TRBV2	CARQQGADGYTF	TGTGCCAGACAACAGGGGGCAGATGGCTACACCTTC
-	-	TRBJ2-5	TRBV2	CASSQRTDQETQYF	TGTGCCAGCAGCCAACGGACGGATCAAGAGACCCAGTACTTC
-	-	TRBJ1-6	TRBV20-1	CSARDGPGRSPLHF	TGCAGTGCTAGAGATGGGCCGGGACGGTCACCCCTCCACTTT
once	-	TRBJ1-4	TRBV4-2	CASSQEGAGINEKLFF	TGTGCCAGCAGCCAAGAAGGGGCAGGGATTAATGAAAAACTGTTTTTT
-	-	TRBJ2-7	TRBV20-1	CSGSRDFSSYEQYF	TGCAGTGGGAGCCGGGACTTCAGTTCCTACGAGCAGTACTTC
few	-	TRBJ2-1	TRBV6-1	CASPGDYNEQFF	TGTGCCAGCCCAGGGGACTACAATGAGCAGTTCTTC
-	-	TRBJ2-2	TRBV20-1	CSARIYDAGELFF	TGCAGTGCTAGAATCTACGACGCCGGGGAGCTGTTTTTT
few	-	TRBJ1-2	TRBV20-1	CSATRAYGYTF	TGCAGTGCTACCAGGGCCTATGGCTACACCTTC
-	-	TRBJ2-5	TRBV18	CASSPPTRVQTQYF	TGTGCCAGCTCACCACCTACCAGGGTACAGACCCAGTACTTC
-	-	TRBJ2-5	TRBV3-1	CASSPTSSQETQYF	TGTGCCAGCAGCCCCACTAGCTCCCAAGAGACCCAGTACTTC
-	TRBD1	TRBJ1-2	TRBV10-3	CATGTGGDYGYTF	TGTGCCACCGGGACAGGGGGCGACTATGGCTACACCTTC
-	TRBD1	TRBJ2-2	TRBV6-1	CASIKRIGTAGDTGELFF	TGTGCCAGCATCAAAAGAATAGGGACAGCTGGGGACACCGGGGAGCTGTTTTTT
once	-	TRBJ1-2	TRBV4-3	CASSQDLNRINYGYTF	TGCGCCAGCAGCCAAGATCTTAACAGGATTAACTATGGCTACACCTTC
few	-	TRBJ2-7	TRBV4-2	CASSQDYRDQQYF	TGTGCCAGCAGCCAAGATTACCGGGACCAGCAGTACTTC
-	-	TRBJ2-2	TRBV2	CASSEEGRRTNTGELFF	TGTGCCAGCAGTGAGGAGGGACGCCGGACGAACACCGGGGAGCTGTTTTTT
-	TRBD2	TRBJ2-1	TRBV4-3	CASSQIPGLADYNEQFF	TGCGCCAGCAGCCAGATTCCGGGACTAGCGGACTACAATGAGCAGTTCTTC
few	-	TRBJ2-2	TRBV29-1	CSGLTNTGELFF	TGCAGCGGCCTTACGAACACCGGGGAGCTGTTTTTT
few	-	TRBJ1-2	TRBV5-1	CASSLGSDGYTF	TGCGCCAGCAGCTTGGGCAGTGATGGCTACACCTTC
few	-	TRBJ2-5	TRBV12-3/TRBV12-4	CASSLALSRGGETQYF	TGTGCCAGCAGTTTAGCGCTTAGCAGGGGAGGGGAGACCCAGTACTTC
-	TRBD1	TRBJ2-3	TRBV6-6	CASSKRTGLVDIAQYF	TGTGCCAGCAGTAAGCGGACAGGGTTGGTTGATATTGCGCAGTATTTT
-	TRBD2	TRBJ2-3	TRBV20-1	CSARDPAGGRTDTQYF	TGCAGTGCTAGAGACCCAGCGGGGGGGCGGACAGATACGCAGTATTTT
-	-	TRBJ2-3	TRBV20-1	CSLLLPYTDTQYF	TGCAGTCTCCTGTTACCTTACACAGATACGCAGTATTTT
-	TRBD1	TRBJ1-1	TRBV29-1	CSVGPQGAEDTEAFF	TGCAGCGTTGGCCCCCAGGGGGCGGAGGACACTGAAGCTTTCTTT
-	TRBD1	TRBJ1-4	TRBV7-9	CASSPQGGQYEKLFF	TGTGCCAGCAGCCCACAGGGGGGACAATACGAAAAACTGTTTTTT
-	-	TRBJ2-3	TRBV3-1	CASGQSFTQYF	TGTGCCAGCGGCCAGTCCTTCACGCAGTATTTT
few	-	TRBJ2-1	TRBV6-2/TRBV6-3	CASSPTSASYNEQFF	TGTGCCAGCAGCCCAACTAGTGCCTCCTACAATGAGCAGTTCTTC
few	-	TRBJ2-7	TRBV20-1	CSATTGLSSYEQYF	TGCAGTGCTACTACAGGGCTAAGCTCCTACGAGCAGTACTTC
-	-	TRBJ2-3	TRBV20-1	CSASPLDTQYF	TGCAGTGCTAGCCCCCTCGATACGCAGTATTTT
-	-	TRBJ2-2	TRBV3-1	CASSPRPFGNTGELFF	TGTGCCAGCAGCCCGAGACCTTTCGGGAACACCGGGGAGCTGTTTTTT
-	-	TRBJ2-3	TRBV20-1	CSAPRGSGNTDTQYF	TGCAGTGCTCCTAGGGGTAGCGGTAACACAGATACGCAGTATTTT